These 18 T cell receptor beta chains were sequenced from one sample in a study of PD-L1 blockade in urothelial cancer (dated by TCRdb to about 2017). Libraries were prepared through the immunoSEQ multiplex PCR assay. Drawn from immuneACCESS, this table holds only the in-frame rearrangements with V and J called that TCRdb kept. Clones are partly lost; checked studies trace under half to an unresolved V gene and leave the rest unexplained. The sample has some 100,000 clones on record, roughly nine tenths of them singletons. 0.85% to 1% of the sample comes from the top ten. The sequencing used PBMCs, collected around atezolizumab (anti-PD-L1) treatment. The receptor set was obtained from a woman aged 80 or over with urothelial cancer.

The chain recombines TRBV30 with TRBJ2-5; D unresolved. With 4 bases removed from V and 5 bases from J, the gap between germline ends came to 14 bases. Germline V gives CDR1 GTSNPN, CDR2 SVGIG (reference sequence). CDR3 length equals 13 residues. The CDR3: CAWKNRQRETQYF. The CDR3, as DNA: TGTGCCTGGAAGAACCGACAAAGGGAGACCCAGTACTTC.

Written as DNA, the CDR3 is TGTGCCAGCAGTTTTTTGGGGGGAGGGACTGGCGAGCAGTACTTC. It translates to CASSFLGGGTGEQYF. The V call is TRBV28, the J call TRBJ2-7; TRBD2 aligns across 7 bases. Germline CDR1 MDHEN, CDR2 SYDVKM. This CDR3 has 15 residues. The trim removed 3 bases at V and 6 bases at J, leaving 11 bases unmatched. Drawing the rest from reference TRBV28 and TRBJ2-7, the complete variable domain is DVKVTQSSRYLVKRTGEKVFLECVQDMDHENMFWYRQDPGLGLRLIYFSYDVKMKEKGDIPEGYSVSREKKERFSLILESASTNQTSMYLCASSFLGGGTGEQYFGPGTRLTVT.

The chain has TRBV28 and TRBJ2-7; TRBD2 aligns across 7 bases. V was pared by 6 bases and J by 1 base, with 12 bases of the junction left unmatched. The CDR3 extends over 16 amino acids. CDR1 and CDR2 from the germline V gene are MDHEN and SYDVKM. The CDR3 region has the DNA TGTGCCAGCAGCGCCCCCCAGCGGGACTTTTCCTACGAGCAGTACTTC. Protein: CASSAPQRDFSYEQYF.

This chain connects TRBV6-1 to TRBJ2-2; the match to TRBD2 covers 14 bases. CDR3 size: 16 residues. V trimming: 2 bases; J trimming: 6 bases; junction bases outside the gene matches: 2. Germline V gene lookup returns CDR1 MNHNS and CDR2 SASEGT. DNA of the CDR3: TGTGCCAGCAGTGAATGGGGACTAGCGGGAGCCGGGGAGCTGTTTTTT. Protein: CASSEWGLAGAGELFF.

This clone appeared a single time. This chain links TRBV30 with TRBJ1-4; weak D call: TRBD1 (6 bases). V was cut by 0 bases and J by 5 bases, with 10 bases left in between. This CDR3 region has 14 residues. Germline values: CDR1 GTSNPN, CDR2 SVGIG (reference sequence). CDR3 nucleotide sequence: TGTGCCTGGAGTGTAACAGGGAGAAATGAAAAACTGTTTTTT. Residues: CAWSVTGRNEKLFF. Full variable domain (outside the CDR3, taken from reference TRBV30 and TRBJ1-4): SQTIHQWPATLVQPVGSPLSLECTVEGTSNPNLYWYRQAAGRGLQLLFYSVGIGQISSEVPQNLSASRPQDRQFILSSKKLLLSDSGFYLCAWSVTGRNEKLFFGSGTQLSVL.

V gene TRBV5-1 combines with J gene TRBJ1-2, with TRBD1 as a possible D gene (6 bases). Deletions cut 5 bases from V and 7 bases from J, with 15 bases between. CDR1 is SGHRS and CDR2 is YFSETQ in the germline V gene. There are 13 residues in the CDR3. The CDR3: CASSLQGLGGYTF. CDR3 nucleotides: TGCGCCAGCAGTTTACAGGGCTTGGGTGGCTACACCTTC.

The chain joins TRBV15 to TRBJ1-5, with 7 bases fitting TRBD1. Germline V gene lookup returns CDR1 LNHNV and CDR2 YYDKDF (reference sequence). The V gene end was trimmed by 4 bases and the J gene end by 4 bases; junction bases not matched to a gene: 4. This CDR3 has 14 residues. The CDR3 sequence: CATSIGRGNQPQHF. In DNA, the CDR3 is TGTGCCACCAGCATTGGCAGGGGGAATCAGCCCCAGCATTTT.

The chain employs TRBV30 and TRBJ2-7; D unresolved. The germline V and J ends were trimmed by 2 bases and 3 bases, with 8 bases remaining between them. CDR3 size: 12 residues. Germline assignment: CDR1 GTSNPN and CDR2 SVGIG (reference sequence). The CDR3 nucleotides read TGTGCCTGGAGTAGCATCGGCTACGAGCAGTACTTC. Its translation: CAWSSIGYEQYF.

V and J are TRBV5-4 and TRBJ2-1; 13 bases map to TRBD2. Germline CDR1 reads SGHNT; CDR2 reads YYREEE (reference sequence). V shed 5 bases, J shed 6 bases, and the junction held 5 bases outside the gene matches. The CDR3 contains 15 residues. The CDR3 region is CASSSGLAGSNEQFF. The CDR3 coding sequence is TGTGCCAGCAGTTCGGGACTAGCGGGAAGCAATGAGCAGTTCTTC.

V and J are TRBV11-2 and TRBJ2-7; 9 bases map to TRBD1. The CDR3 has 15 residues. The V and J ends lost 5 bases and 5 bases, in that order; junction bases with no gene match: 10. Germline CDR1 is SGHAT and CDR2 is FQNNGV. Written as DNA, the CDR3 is TGTGCCAGCAGCGCCTGGGACAGGGTGTCAAACGAGCAGTACTTC. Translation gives CASSAWDRVSNEQYF.

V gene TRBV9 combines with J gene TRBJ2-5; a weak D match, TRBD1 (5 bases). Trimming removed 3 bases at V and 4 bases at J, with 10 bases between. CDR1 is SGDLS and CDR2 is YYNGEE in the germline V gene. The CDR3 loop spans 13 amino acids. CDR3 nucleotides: TGTGCCAGCAGCGAGGTGGGGCGAGAGACCCAGTACTTC. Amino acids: CASSEVGRETQYF.

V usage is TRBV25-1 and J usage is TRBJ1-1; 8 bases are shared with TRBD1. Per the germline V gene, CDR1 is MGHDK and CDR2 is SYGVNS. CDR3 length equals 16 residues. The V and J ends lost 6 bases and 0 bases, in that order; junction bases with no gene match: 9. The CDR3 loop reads CASSRGQGGMNTEAFF. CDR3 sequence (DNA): TGTGCCAGCAGCCGTGGACAGGGAGGGATGAACACTGAAGCTTTCTTT.

This CDR3 is CSVDSGKGGLSYNEQFF. The CDR3 bases are TGCAGCGTTGATAGTGGGAAGGGCGGACTCTCCTACAATGAGCAGTTCTTC. The genes are TRBV29-1 and TRBJ2-1, with D tentatively TRBD2 (5 bases). Germline CDR1 and CDR2: SQVTM and ANQGSEA. The CDR3 has 17 residues. Deletions cut 3 bases from V and 0 bases from J, with 18 bases between.

CDR3 in DNA: TGTGCCAGCAGGAGCGAGGGAGGCTACACCTTC. It is translated as CASRSEGGYTF. J is TRBJ1-2 and V is TRBV6-1; D not resolved. V lost 6 bases, J lost 8 bases, and 10 bases lay in between. In germline, CDR1 is MNHNS, CDR2 SASEGT. The length of the CDR3 is 11 residues.

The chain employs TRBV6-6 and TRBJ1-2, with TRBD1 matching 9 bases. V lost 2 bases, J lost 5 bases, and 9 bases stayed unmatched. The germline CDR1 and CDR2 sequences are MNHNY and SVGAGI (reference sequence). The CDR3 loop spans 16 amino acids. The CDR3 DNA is TGTGCCAGCAGTTACCCGGGACAGGGAGGGGGGTATGGCTACACCTTC. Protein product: CASSYPGQGGGYGYTF.

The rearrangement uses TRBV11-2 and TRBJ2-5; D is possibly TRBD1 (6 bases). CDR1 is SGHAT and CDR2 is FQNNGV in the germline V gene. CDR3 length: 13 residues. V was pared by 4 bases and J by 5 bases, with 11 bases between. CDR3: CASSSSDRETQYF. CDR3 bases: TGTGCCAGCAGCTCCTCCGACAGGGAGACCCAGTACTTC. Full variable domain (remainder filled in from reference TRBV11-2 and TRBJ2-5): EAGVAQSPRYKIIEKRQSVAFWCNPISGHATLYWYQQILGQGPKLLIQFQNNGVVDDSQLPKDRFSAERLKGVDSTLKIQPAKLEDSAVYLCASSSSDRETQYFGPGTRLLVL.

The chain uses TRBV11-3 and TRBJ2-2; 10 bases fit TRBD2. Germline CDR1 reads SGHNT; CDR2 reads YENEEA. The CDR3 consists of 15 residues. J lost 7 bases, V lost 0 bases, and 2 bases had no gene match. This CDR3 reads CASSLDGTSVGELFF. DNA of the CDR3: TGTGCCAGCAGCTTAGATGGGACTAGCGTCGGGGAGCTGTTTTTT.

In DNA, the CDR3 is TGTGCCAGCAGTCCGAACAGGGTTTGGGGTAATCAGCCCCAGCATTTT. Its protein is CASSPNRVWGNQPQHF. This chain connects TRBV27 to TRBJ1-5, with D perhaps TRBD1 (6 bases). Per the germline V gene, CDR1 is MNHEY and CDR2 is SMNVEV (reference sequence). V dropped 5 bases and J dropped 4 bases, with 18 bases sitting between them. The CDR3 totals 16 residues.